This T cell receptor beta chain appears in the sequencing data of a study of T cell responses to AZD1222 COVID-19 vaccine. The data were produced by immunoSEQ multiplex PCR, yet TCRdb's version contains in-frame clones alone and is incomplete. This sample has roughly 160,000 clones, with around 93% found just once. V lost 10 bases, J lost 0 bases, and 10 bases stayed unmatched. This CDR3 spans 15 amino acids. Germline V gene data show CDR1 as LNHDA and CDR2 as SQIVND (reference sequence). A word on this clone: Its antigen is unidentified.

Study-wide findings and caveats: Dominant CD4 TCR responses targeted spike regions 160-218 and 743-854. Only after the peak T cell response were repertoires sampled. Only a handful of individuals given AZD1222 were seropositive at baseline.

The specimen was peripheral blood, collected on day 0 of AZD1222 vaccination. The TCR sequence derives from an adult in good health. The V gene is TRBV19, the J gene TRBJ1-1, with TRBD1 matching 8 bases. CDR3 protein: CATGTGFRMNTEAFF. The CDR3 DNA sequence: TGTGCCACCGGGACAGGCTTCCGTATGAACACTGAAGCTTTCTTT.